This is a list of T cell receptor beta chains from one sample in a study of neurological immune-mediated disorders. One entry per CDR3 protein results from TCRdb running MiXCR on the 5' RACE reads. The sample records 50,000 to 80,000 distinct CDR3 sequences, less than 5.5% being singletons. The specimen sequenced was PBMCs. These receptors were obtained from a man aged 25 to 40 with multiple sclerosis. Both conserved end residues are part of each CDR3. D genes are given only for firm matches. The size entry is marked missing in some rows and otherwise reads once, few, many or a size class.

CDR3aa: CASSLGAILSGNTIYF
CDR3nt: TGTGCCAGCAGTTTAGGAGCTATCCTCTCTGGAAACACCATATATTTT
j_gene: TRBJ1-3
d_gene: .
v_gene: TRBV12-3/TRBV12-4
abundance: many

CDR3aa: CATSKTDPDTQYF
CDR3nt: TGTGCCACCAGTAAGACAGACCCAGATACGCAGTATTTT
j_gene: TRBJ2-3
d_gene: .
v_gene: TRBV24-1
abundance: many

CDR3aa: CSARSWAAEDRVSYEQYF
CDR3nt: TGCAGTGCTAGATCCTGGGCCGCCGAGGACAGGGTTTCCTACGAGCAGTACTTC
j_gene: TRBJ2-7
d_gene: TRBD1
v_gene: TRBV20-1
abundance: .

CDR3aa: CASSFGTSGELFF
CDR3nt: TGTGCCAGCAGCTTTGGCACGAGCGGGGAGCTGTTTTTT
j_gene: TRBJ2-2
d_gene: .
v_gene: TRBV7-8
abundance: many

CDR3aa: CASSRDLEGASNQPQHF
CDR3nt: TGCGCCAGCAGCCGAGATTTAGAGGGGGCAAGCAATCAGCCCCAGCATTTT
j_gene: TRBJ1-5
d_gene: TRBD1
v_gene: TRBV4-1
abundance: many

CDR3aa: CASSVAGTGMNSPLNF
CDR3nt: TGTGCCAGCAGCGTCGCCGGGACAGGGATGAATTCACCCCTCAACTTT
j_gene: TRBJ1-6
d_gene: TRBD1
v_gene: TRBV9
abundance: .

CDR3aa: CASSVDHGGTGYGYTF
CDR3nt: TGTGCCAGCAGCGTAGATCATGGAGGGACGGGGTACGGCTACACCTTC
j_gene: TRBJ1-2
d_gene: .
v_gene: TRBV9
abundance: few

CDR3aa: CASSQEGALPHF
CDR3nt: TGTGCCAGCAGCCAAGAAGGTGCCCTGCCGCATTTT
j_gene: TRBJ1-5
d_gene: .
v_gene: TRBV14
abundance: many

CDR3aa: CAISGTGGSQPQNF
CDR3nt: TGTGCCATCAGTGGGACAGGGGGAAGTCAGCCCCAGAATTTT
j_gene: TRBJ1-5
d_gene: TRBD1
v_gene: TRBV10-3
abundance: .

CDR3aa: CSAREDRSLGYTF
CDR3nt: TGCAGTGCTAGAGAGGACAGATCGCTAGGCTACACCTTC
j_gene: TRBJ1-2
d_gene: .
v_gene: TRBV20-1
abundance: many

CDR3aa: CASSPRMRGLGDEAFF
CDR3nt: TGTGCCAGCAGCCCTCGGATGCGAGGGCTAGGCGATGAAGCTTTCTTT
j_gene: TRBJ1-1
d_gene: .
v_gene: TRBV11-1
abundance: many

CDR3aa: CASSDREVQGEAFF
CDR3nt: TGTGCCAGCAGCGACAGGGAAGTACAGGGTGAAGCTTTCTTT
j_gene: TRBJ1-1
d_gene: TRBD1
v_gene: TRBV6-6
abundance: many

CDR3aa: CASSESDTDTQYF
CDR3nt: TGTGCCAGCAGTGAATCCGACACAGATACGCAGTATTTT
j_gene: TRBJ2-3
d_gene: .
v_gene: TRBV6-4
abundance: medium-sized

CDR3aa: CSAPLTPGPYPSLGGYGYTF
CDR3nt: TGCAGTGCCCCCTTGACCCCAGGGCCCTACCCCTCGCTCGGCGGCTATGGCTACACCTTC
j_gene: TRBJ1-2
d_gene: .
v_gene: TRBV20-1
abundance: few

CDR3aa: CASSLGGFDEAFF
CDR3nt: TGTGCCAGCAGCTTGGGGGGGTTTGATGAAGCTTTCTTT
j_gene: TRBJ1-1
d_gene: .
v_gene: TRBV7-3
abundance: few

CDR3aa: CSASDGNTIYF
CDR3nt: TGCAGTGCTAGTGATGGAAACACCATATATTTT
j_gene: TRBJ1-3
d_gene: .
v_gene: TRBV20-1
abundance: many

CDR3aa: CASRGRQGGNTGELFF
CDR3nt: TGTGCCAGCAGAGGCAGACAGGGGGGTAACACCGGGGAGCTGTTTTTT
j_gene: TRBJ2-2
d_gene: TRBD1
v_gene: TRBV6-5
abundance: many

CDR3aa: CSAQLGMAREKLFF
CDR3nt: TGCAGTGCGCAACTTGGCATGGCTAGGGAAAAACTGTTTTTT
j_gene: TRBJ1-4
d_gene: .
v_gene: TRBV20-1
abundance: many

CDR3aa: CASSSLTGVTEAFF
CDR3nt: TGTGCCAGCAGTTCCCTCACAGGGGTCACTGAAGCTTTCTTT
j_gene: TRBJ1-1
d_gene: TRBD1
v_gene: TRBV27
abundance: many

CDR3aa: CASSVRLAGTDTQYF
CDR3nt: TGCGCCAGCAGTGTGCGGCTAGCGGGGACAGATACGCAGTATTTT
j_gene: TRBJ2-3
d_gene: TRBD2
v_gene: TRBV10-1
abundance: .